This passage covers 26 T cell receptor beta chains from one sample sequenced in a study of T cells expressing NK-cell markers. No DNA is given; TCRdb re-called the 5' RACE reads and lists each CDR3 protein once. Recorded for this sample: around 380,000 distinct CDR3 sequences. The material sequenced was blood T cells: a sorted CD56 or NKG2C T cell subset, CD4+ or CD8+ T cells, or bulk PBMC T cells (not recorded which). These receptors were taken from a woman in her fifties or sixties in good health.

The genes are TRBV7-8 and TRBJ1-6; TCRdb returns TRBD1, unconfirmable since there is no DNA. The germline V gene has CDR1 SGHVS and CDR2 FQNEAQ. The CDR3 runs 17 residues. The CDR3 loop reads CASSLGTGGKINSPLHF.

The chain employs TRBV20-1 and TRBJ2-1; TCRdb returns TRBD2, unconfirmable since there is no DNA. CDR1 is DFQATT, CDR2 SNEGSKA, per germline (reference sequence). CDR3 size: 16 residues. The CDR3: CSARAPFPEGHDEQFF.

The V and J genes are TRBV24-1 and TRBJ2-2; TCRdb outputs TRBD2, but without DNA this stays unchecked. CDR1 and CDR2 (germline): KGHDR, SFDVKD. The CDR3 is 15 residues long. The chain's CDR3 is CATSDGAGVDGELFF.

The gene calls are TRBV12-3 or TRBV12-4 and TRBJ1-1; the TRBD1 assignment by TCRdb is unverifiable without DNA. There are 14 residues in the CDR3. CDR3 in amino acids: CASSFVQVSTEAFF.

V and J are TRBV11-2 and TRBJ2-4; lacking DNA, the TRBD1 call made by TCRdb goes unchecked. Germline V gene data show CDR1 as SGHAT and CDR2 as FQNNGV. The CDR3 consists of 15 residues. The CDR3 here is CASSPRGDIKNIQYF.

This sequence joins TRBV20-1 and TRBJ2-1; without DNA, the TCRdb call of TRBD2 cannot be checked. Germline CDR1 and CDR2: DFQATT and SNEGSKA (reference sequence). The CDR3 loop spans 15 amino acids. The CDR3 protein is CSTPKKASGNNEQFF.

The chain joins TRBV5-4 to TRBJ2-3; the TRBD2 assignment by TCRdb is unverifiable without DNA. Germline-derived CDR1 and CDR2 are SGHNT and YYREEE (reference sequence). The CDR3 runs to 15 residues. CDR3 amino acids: CASSGSGAVADTQYF. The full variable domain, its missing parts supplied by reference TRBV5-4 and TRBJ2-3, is ETGVTQSPTHLIKTRGQQVTLRCSSQSGHNTVSWYQQALGQGPQFIFQYYREEENGRGNFPPRFSGLQFPNYSSELNVNALELDDSALYLCASSGSGAVADTQYFGPGTRLTVL.

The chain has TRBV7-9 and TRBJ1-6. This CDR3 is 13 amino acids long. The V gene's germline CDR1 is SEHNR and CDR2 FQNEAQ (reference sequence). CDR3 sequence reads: CASSLNINSPLHF.

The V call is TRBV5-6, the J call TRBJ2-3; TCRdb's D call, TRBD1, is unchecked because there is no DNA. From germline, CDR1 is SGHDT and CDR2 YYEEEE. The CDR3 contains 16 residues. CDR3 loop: CASSDRPGLARDTQYF.

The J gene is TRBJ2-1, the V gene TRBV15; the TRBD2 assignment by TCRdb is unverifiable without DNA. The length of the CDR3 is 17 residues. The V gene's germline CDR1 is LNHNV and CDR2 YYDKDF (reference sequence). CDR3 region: CATSRVGSKRESGEQFF.

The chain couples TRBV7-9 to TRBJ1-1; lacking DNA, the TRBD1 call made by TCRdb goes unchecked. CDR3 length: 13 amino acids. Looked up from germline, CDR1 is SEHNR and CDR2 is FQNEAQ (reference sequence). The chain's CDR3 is CASSMTVNTEAFF.

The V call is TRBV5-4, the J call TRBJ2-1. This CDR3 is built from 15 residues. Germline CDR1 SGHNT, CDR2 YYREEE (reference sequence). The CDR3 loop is CASSTGGRTYNEQFF. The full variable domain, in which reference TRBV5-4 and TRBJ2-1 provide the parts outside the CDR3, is ETGVTQSPTHLIKTRGQQVTLRCSSQSGHNTVSWYQQALGQGPQFIFQYYREEENGRGNFPPRFSGLQFPNYSSELNVNALELDDSALYLCASSTGGRTYNEQFFGPGTRLTVL.

CDR3 region: CASSLVTGSGELFF. This rearrangement joins TRBV5-1 to TRBJ2-2; TCRdb's D gene call, TRBD1, goes unchecked for lack of DNA. CDR3 length: 14 residues. Per the germline V gene, CDR1 is SGHRS and CDR2 is YFSETQ.

The CDR3 is CASSEQGTGYYEQYF. The rearrangement joins TRBV2 to TRBJ2-7; TCRdb proposes TRBD1, but this gene call is untestable without DNA. There are 15 residues in the CDR3. Germline assignment: CDR1 SNHLY and CDR2 FYNNEI.

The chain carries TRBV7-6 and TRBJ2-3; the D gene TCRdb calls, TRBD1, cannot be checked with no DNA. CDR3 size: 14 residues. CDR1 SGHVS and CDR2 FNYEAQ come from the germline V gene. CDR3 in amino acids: CASSFGAPTDTQYF.

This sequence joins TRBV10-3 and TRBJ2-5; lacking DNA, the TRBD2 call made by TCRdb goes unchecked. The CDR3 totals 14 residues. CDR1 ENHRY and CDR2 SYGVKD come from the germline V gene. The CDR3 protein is CATARIAEEETQYF.

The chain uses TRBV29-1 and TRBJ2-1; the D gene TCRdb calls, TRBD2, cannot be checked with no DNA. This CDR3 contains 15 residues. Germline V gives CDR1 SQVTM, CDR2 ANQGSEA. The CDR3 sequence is CSVGRRLAGNNEQFF.

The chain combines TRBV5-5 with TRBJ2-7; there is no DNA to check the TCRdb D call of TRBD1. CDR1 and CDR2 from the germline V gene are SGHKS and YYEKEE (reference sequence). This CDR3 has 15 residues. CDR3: CASSLFGQVAYEQYF.

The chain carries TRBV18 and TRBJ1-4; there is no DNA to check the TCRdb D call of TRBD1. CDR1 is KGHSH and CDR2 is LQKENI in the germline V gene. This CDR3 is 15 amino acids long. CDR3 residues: CASSPPGTVNEKLFF.

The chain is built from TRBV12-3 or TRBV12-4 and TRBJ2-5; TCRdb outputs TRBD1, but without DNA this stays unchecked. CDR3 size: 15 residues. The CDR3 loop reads CASSPRTGIFETQYF.

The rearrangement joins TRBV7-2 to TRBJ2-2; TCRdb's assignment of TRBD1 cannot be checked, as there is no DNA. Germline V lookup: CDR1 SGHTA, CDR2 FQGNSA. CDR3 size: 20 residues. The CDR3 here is CASSREWLDMDSPGTGELFF.

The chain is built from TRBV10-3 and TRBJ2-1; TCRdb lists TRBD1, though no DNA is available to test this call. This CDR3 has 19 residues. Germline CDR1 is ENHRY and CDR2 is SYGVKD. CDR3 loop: CAISARTGGTGGGPTEQFF.

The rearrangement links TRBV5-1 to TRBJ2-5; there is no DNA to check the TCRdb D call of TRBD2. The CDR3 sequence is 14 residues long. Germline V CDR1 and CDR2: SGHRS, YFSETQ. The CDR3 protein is CASSLGLSQETQYF.

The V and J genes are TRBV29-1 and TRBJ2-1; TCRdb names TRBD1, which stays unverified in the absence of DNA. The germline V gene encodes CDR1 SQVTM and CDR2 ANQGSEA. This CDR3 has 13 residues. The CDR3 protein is CSVRQGFENEQFF.

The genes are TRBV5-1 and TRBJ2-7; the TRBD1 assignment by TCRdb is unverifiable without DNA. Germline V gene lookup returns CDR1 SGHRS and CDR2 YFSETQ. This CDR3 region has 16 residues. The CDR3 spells CASSPGPGTESYEQYF.

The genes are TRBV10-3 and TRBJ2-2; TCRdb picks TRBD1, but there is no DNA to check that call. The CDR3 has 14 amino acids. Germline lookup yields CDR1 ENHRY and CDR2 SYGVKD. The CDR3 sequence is CAISPGTGTGELFF.